This T cell receptor beta chain was retrieved from a study of blood T cells in healthy people across ages. The study's findings and limits: Naive T cell percentage by flow cytometry tracked strongly with beta diversity.

The people who gave samples were healthy Caucasians from Russia, aged roughly 6 to 100. Each individual donor underwent a draw of approximately 10 milliliters of peripheral blood. With regard to this clonotype: Its matching antigen is unknown.

Alongside a J-beta primer mix, a sample-barcoded 5' primer served in a second PCR lasting roughly 7 to 11 cycles. The study obtained at least 3 million CDR3-containing paired-end reads from every sample. Each CDR3 protein gets one entry after TCRdb re-called the 5' RACE reads with MiXCR. The sample has 1.5 million to 1.9 million distinct CDR3 sequences; approximately 43% are singletons. V lost 6 bases to trimming and J lost 11 bases; unmatched junction nucleotides: 16. Germline CDR1 reads PRHDT; CDR2 reads FYEKMQ (reference sequence). The CDR3 has 15 amino acids. The specimen was blood. The origin of this receptor is a woman between 18 and 30 years old in good health. The chain couples TRBV13 to TRBJ2-5; TRBD2 aligns across 9 bases. CDR3 residues: CASSPRLAANNEQYF. CDR3 DNA sequence: TGTGCCAGCAGTCCTCGACTAGCGGCTAACAATGAGCAGTACTTC. The whole variable domain, filled in from reference TRBV13 and TRBJ2-5, reads AAGVIQSPRHLIKEKRETATLKCYPIPRHDTVYWYQQGPGQDPQFLISFYEKMQSDKGSIPDRFSAQQFSDYHSELNMSSLELGDSALYFCASSPRLAANNEQYFGPGTRLLVL.